This TCR beta chain was sequenced for a study of CD8+CD57+ T cells in acquired aplastic anemia. Findings of the study overall: Significance was not reached for CD8+ Simpson's diversity between patients and controls.

Genomic DNA constituted the template upon which TCR beta VDJ and CDR3 profiling was performed. MiXCR, run by TCRdb on the reads, gives a single entry per CDR3 protein. The sample lists under 350,000 distinct CDR3 sequences, approximately 57% occurring once. Patients who underwent sequencing had shown CD8+CD57+ cell expansion by flow cytometry. Germline CDR1 reads MNHNS; CDR2 reads SASEGT. The length of the CDR3 is 15 residues. Note on this clonotype: The antigen is undetermined. The junction departs from the called germline gene at one end, perhaps through a read error.

Sequenced material: sorted CD4+, CD8+, or CD8+CD57+ T cells (not recorded which) from PBMCs. The source of this sequence is a human donor with aplastic anemia. V usage is TRBV6-1 and J usage is TRBJ2-7; D possibly matches TRBD1 or TRBD2 (7 bases each). As DNA, the CDR3 is TGTGCTAGCAGTGAAGGGGGGGACAGCTCCTACGAGCAGTACTTC. This gives the protein CASSEGGDSSYEQYF.